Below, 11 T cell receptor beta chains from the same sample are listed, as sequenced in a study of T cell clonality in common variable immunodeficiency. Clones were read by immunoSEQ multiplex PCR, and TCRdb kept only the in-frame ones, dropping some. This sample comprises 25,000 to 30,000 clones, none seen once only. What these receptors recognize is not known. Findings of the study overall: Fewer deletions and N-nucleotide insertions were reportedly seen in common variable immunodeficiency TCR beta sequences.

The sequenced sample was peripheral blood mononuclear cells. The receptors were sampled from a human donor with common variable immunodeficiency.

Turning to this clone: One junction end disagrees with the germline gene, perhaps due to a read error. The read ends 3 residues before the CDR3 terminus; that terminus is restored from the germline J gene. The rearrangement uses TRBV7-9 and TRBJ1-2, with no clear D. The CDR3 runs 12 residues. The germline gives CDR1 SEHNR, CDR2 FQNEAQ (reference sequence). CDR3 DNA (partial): TGTTCCAGCAGCTTAAATCGCTATGGC. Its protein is CSSSLNRYG. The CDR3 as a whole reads CSSSLNRYGYTF.

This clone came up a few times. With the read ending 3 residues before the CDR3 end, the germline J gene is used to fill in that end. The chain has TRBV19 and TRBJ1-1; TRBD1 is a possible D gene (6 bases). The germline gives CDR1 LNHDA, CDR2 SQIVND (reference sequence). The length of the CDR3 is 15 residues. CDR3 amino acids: CATSPPGTPLPEAFF. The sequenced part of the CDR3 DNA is TGTGCCACCAGTCCACCTGGGACACCTCTCCCGGAA.

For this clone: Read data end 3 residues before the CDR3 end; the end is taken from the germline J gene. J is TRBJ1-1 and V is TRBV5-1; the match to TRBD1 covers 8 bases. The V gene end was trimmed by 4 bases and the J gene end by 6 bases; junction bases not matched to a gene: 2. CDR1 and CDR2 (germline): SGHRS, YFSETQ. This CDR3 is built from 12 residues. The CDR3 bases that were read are TGCGCCAGCAGCGTGGACAGGGCTGAA. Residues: CASSVDRAE. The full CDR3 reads CASSVDRAEAFF.

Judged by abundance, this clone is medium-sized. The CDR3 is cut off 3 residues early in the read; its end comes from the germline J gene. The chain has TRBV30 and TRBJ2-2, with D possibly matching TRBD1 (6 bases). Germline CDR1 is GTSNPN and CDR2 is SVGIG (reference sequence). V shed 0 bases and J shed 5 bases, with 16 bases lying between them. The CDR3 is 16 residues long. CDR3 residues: CAWSVWGRGYTGELFF. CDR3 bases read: TGTGCCTGGAGTGTGTGGGGCAGGGGCTATACCGGGGAG.

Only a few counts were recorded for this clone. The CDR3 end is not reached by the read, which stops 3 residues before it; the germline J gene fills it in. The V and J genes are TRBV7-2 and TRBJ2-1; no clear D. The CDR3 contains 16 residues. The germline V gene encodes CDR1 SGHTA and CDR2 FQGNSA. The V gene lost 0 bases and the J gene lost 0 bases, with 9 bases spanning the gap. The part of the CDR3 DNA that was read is TGTGCCAGCAGCTTAGCGCCGCAGAGCTCCTACAATGAG. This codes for CASSLAPQSSYNE. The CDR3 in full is CASSLAPQSSYNEQFF.

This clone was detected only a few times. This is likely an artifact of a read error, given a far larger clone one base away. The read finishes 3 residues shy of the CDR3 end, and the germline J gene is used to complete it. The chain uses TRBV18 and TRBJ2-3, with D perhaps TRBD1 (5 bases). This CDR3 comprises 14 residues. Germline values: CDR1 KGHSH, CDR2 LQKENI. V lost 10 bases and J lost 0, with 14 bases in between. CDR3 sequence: CAISWGTSTDTQYF. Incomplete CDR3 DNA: TGTGCCATCTCTTGGGGCACTAGCACAGATACG.

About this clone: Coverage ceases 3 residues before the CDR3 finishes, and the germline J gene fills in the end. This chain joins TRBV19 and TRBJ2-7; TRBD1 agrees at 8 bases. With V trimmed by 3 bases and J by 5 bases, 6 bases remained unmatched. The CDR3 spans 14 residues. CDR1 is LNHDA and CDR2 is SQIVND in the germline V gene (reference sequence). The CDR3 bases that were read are TGTGCCAGTAGTATCGTTGCAGGGGGCCACGAG. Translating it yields CASSIVAGGHE. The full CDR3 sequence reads CASSIVAGGHEQYF.

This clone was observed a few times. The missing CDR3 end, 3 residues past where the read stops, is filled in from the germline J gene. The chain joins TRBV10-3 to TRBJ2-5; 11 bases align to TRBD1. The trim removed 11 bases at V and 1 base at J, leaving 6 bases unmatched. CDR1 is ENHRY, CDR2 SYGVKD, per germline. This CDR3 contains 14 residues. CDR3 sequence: CAAGQGAIQETQYF. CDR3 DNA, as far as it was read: TGTGCCGCCGGACAGGGGGCAATCCAAGAGACC.

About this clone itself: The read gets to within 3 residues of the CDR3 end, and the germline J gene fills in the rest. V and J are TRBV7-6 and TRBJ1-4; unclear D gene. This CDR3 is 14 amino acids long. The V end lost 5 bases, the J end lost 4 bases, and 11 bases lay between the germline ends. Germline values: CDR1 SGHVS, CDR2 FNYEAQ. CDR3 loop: CASSNRADNEKLFF. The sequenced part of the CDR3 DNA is TGTGCCAGCAGCAATAGGGCAGATAATGAAAAA.

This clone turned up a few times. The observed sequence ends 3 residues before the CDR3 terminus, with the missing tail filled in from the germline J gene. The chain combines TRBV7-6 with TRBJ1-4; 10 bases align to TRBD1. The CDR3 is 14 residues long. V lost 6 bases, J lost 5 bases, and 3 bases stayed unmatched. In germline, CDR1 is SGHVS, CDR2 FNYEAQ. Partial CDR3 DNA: TGTGCCAGCAGGGGGACAGGGGTGAATGAAAAA. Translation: CASRGTGVNEK. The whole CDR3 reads CASRGTGVNEKLFF.

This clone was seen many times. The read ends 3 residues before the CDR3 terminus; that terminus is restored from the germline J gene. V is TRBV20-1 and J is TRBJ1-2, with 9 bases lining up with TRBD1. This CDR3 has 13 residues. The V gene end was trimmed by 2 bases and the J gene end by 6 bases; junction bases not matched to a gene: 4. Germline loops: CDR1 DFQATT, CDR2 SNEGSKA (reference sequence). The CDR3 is CSARLQGADGYTF. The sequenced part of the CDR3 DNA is TGCAGTGCTAGACTACAGGGGGCGGATGGC.